This T cell receptor (beta chain) originates from a study of beta chain features in type 1 diabetes (dated by TCRdb to between 2018 and 2020). Regarding the complete study: No differences in mean age, gender distribution, total cell number or subset yield were found between patients and healthy donors. The study compared TCRB repertoires of sorted circulating CD4+ T cell subsets between recently diagnosed type 1 diabetes patients and matched healthy donors. Regulatory and stem cell-like memory subsets were obtained from only 8 patients and roughly 8 healthy donors, while naive and central memory subsets were obtained from all 28 donors. A total of some 100,000,000 sorted cells were examined across all samples, and the number of cells per subset was strongly correlated with RNA yield.

Between the V and J ends, shortened by 2 bases and 4 bases respectively, the junction contains 14 bases. Inclusive of the bounding cysteine and phenylalanine, the CDR3 is 16 residues long. Only the CDR3 portion is preserved as DNA: 48 bases, with reading frame beginning at the first base. CDR1 MNHEY and CDR2 SVGAGI were looked up in the germline V gene. Study-level results and caveats: Shorter templates might be favored by PCR, yet because patient and control samples were amplified and corrected together, any such skew would affect both groups equally. Naive, central memory and regulatory TCRB repertoires appeared to be more alike among patients than among healthy donors. At VDJ recombination sites, type 1 diabetes patients had fewer insertions and more deleted nucleotides, which implies abnormalities in thymic rearrangement. A moderate but significant shortening of TCRB CDR3 length was observed in type 1 diabetes patients in all four CD4+ subsets. Sequencing cDNA rather than genomic DNA could over-represent highly expressing activated cells, although activation and CD3 levels did not differ between groups. Only small numbers of individuals were included in the HLA sub-analyses, which left unresolved whether HLA type had any influence on TCRB rearrangement.

Each donor gave one peripheral blood draw, averaging roughly 120 mL, which was collected into heparinised tubes. Naive, central memory, regulatory and stem cell-like memory CD4+ T cells were sorted on a BD FACSAria II using a panel including CD45RO, CCR7, CD25, CD127, CD95 and CD27. All sorted populations exceeded 95% purity. PBMCs were isolated right away by Lymphoprep density gradient centrifugation and were stained directly, without culture. So that batch effects would be minimized, each experiment stained and sorted samples in pairs, pairing one healthy donor with one patient. On this clone: Its cognate antigen has yet to be identified. Base quality data are lacking; no much larger clone is found one base away.

The entire amount of isolated RNA was reverse transcribed using the High Capacity cDNA Reverse Transcription Kit, so the sequenced TCRB transcripts were expressed ones. Naive, central memory and regulatory T cell samples underwent deep immunoSEQ sequencing, averaging around 3.7 million total reads per sample. Sorted cells were lysed in RLT buffer and RNA was extracted with DNase-treated RNeasy Micro or Mini kits, depending on cell number. To prevent cross-contamination, each cell subset was processed individually, whereas patient and healthy donor samples were processed jointly. Using the immunoSEQ multiplex PCR, TCRB sequences were amplified from cDNA into 87-bp fragments spanning the CDR3 region. The amplicons were sequenced using the Illumina HiSeq platform. On the study's bioinformatics: PCR bias was corrected computationally using synthetic template baselines, and reads within Hamming distance 2 were collapsed, with unmergeable singletons discarded. Reads were aligned to IMGT to assign V, D and J genes, CDR3 length, and insertions or deletions at six rearrangement sites. Within each subset, clonotype counts were normalized to the number of sorted cells before true diversity and Gini coefficients were calculated with the tcR R package. Repertoire sharing was quantified using the overlap coefficient calculated on TCRB nucleotide sequences. TCRdb mirrors the immuneACCESS table, restricted to in-frame sequences. Some clones are absent from its copies; in checked studies, under half trace to an unresolved V gene, and the reason for the others is unknown. V and J calls plus clone size are reproduced from that table; the DNA served to infer D and trimming. For this sample there are about 240,000 clones; less than 35% appear just once. The ten largest account for 3.5% to 4% of the sample.

The receptor was derived from a man under 40 in good health. The chain uses TRBV6-5 and TRBJ2-2; TRBD2 might be the D gene, on 6 matching bases. Sequencing was carried out using central memory CD4+ T cells from blood. The CDR3 has the sequence CASSYGGATGTGELFF. The DNA is as follows: TGTGCCAGCAGTTACGGAGGGGCGACGGGCACCGGGGAGCTGTTTTTT.